This T cell receptor (beta chain) is drawn from a study of beta chain features in type 1 diabetes. Overall study: Patients were similar to healthy donors in age and gender (as well as in cell yields).

Study results and limitations: Healthy donors had naive, central memory and Treg TCRB repertoires that appeared less similar than those seen among patients. Moderately but significantly shorter TCRB CDR3s were found in Type 1 diabetes patients in all four CD4+ subsets. A pattern of fewer insertions and more deletions at VDJ junctions was seen in type 1 diabetes patients.

Germline assignment: CDR1 MNHEY and CDR2 SMNVEV (reference sequence). Between the trimmed V and J ends, which lost 3 bases and 7 bases, there was a span of 8 bases. The CDR3 runs 12 residues. Expressed TCRB transcripts were sequenced because the entire RNA isolate underwent reverse transcription. TCRdb's copy holds only in-frame clones and misses some; the assay was immunoSEQ multiplex PCR. The data hold hundreds of thousands of clones, with under 70% observed a single time. This clone was picked up one time. What it recognizes is unknown. This clonotype was obtained from a man aged 25-40 years in good health. The genes are TRBV27 and TRBJ2-3, with D tentatively TRBD2 (6 bases). Sample: naive CD4+ T cells from blood. The DNA of the CDR3 is TGTGCCAGCAGTTTCGGGGGATATACGCAGTATTTT. This codes for CASSFGGYTQYF.